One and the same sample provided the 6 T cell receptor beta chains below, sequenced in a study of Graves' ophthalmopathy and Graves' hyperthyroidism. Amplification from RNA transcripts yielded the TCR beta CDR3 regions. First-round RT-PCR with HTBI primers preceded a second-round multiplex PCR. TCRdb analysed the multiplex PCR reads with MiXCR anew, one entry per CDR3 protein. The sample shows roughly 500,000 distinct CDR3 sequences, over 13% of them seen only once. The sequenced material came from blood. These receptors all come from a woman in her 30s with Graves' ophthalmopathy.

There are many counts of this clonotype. In nucleotides, the CDR3 is TGTGCCAGTAGTTCTGGGACAGGGCGCGGAGGCAATCAGCCCCAGCATTTT. It yields the protein CASSSGTGRGGNQPQHF. V is TRBV19 and J is TRBJ1-5, with 9 bases fitting TRBD1. Germline CDR1 LNHDA, CDR2 SQIVND (reference sequence). The V gene end was trimmed by 5 bases and the J gene end by 2 bases; junction bases not matched to a gene: 10. This CDR3 has 17 amino acids. The full variable domain, its missing parts supplied by reference TRBV19 and TRBJ1-5, is DGGITQSPKYLFRKEGQNVTLSCEQNLNHDAMYWYRQDPGQGLRLIYYSQIVNDFQKGDIAEGYSVSREKKESFPLTVTSAQKNPTAFYLCASSSGTGRGGNQPQHFGDGTRLSIL.

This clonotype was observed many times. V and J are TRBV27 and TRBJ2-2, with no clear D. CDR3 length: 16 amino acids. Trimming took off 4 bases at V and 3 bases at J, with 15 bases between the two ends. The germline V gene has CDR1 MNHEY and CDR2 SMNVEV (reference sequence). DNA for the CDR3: TGTGCCAGCAGTTCCATCCGGAGCGTGGACACCGGGGAGCTGTTTTTT. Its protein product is CASSSIRSVDTGELFF.

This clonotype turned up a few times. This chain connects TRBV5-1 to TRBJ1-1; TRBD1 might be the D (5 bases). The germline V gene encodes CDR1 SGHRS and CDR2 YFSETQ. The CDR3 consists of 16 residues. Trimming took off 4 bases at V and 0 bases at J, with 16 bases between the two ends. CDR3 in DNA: TGCGCCAGCAGCCCGGGGAGGGGCGGGATGAACACTGAAGCTTTCTTT. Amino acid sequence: CASSPGRGGMNTEAFF.

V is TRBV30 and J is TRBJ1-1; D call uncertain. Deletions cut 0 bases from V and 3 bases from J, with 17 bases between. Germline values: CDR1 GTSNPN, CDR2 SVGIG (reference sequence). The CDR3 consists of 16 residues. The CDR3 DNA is TGTGCCTGGAGTGTAGATTGGTGGGCCGGGGACACTGAAGCTTTCTTT. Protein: CAWSVDWWAGDTEAFF.

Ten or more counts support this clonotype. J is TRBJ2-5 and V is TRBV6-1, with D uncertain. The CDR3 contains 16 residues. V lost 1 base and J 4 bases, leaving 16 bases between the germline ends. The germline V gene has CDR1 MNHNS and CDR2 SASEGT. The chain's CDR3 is CASSEGVLFGSETQYF. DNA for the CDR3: TGTGCCAGCAGTGAAGGGGTCCTCTTCGGATCAGAGACCCAGTACTTC.

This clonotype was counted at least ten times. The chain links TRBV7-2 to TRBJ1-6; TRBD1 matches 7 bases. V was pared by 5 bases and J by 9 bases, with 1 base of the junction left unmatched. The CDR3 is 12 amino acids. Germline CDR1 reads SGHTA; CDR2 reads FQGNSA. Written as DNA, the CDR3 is TGTGCCAGCAGCGCAGGGGGTTCACCCCTCCACTTT. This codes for CASSAGGSPLHF.